Shown below are 11 T cell receptor beta chains from a single sample sequenced in a study of blood T cell repertoires in COVID-19. Repertoires were generated with immunoSEQ multiplex PCR, while TCRdb's copy carries only in-frame clones and drops some. The sample lists under 60,000 clones, about 88% seen once, with approximately 4% in the top ten. Sequenced input: peripheral blood. These receptors originate from a human donor in a cohort sampled during active COVID-19.

This chain joins TRBV6-7 and TRBJ2-7; 7 bases match TRBD1. TRBV6-7 is identified as an open reading frame with a role that is uncertain. V was pared by 6 bases and J by 7 bases, with 12 bases of the junction left unmatched. The CDR3 has 14 amino acids. Here the CDR3 DNA reads TGTGCCAGCAGGACGGCCGACAGGGTGAGGGAGCAGTACGTC. Translated: CASRTADRVREQYV.

V gene TRBV5-1 combines with J gene TRBJ2-7; TRBD2 is a possible D gene (5 bases). Germline V lookup: CDR1 SGHRS, CDR2 YFSETQ. Trimming shortened V by 0 bases and J by 6 bases, and 7 bases separated the two germline ends. There are 12 residues in the CDR3. In DNA form, the CDR3 reads TGCGCCAGCAGCTTGGAAGGAGGCGAGCAGTACGTC. It is translated as CASSLEGGEQYV.

V and J are TRBV12-5 and TRBJ1-2; unclear D gene. The ends were cut back, 2 bases at V and 7 bases at J, with 11 bases in the middle. The CDR3 totals 13 residues. The germline V gene has CDR1 LGHNT and CDR2 FRNRAP. CDR3: CASGLRLRGGYTF. CDR3 bases: TGTGCTAGTGGTTTGCGGCTGCGGGGTGGCTACACCTTC.

The chain couples TRBV7-9 to TRBJ1-1; 8 bases are a match to TRBD1. J was trimmed by 4 bases and V by 5 bases; bases with no gene match: 6. Per germline, CDR1 SEHNR and CDR2 FQNEAQ (reference sequence). The CDR3 totals 14 residues. CDR3 in DNA: TGTGCCAGCAGCCAATCAACAGGGGGCACTGAAGCTTTCTTT. It translates to CASSQSTGGTEAFF.

The genes are TRBV5-4 and TRBJ2-7; no clear D gene. The CDR3 is 15 residues long. Trimming took 0 bases from V and 2 from J, leaving 12 bases between them. CDR1 is SGHNT, CDR2 YYREEE, per germline (reference sequence). CDR3 region: CASSLVGIPPYEQYF. CDR3 nucleotides: TGTGCCAGCAGCTTGGTGGGCATCCCTCCCTACGAGCAGTACTTC.

The chain's CDR3 is CATSDLPQGAGEQFF. The CDR3 DNA sequence: TGTGCCACCAGTGATTTGCCACAGGGGGCAGGTGAGCAGTTCTTC. The rearrangement uses TRBV24-1 and TRBJ2-1; 9 bases map to TRBD1. This CDR3 comprises 15 residues. The germline gives CDR1 KGHDR, CDR2 SFDVKD. V was clipped by 0 bases and J by 9 bases; unmatched bases: 5.

This chain joins TRBV9 and TRBJ2-1; 11 positions agree with TRBD2. The ends lost 0 bases at V and 7 bases at J; junction bases unmatched: 12. The CDR3 is 18 residues long. The germline gives CDR1 SGDLS, CDR2 YYNGEE. The CDR3 nucleotides are TGTGCCAGCAGCGTAGCTACCGTAGCGGGAGGGAGTTGGAATGAGCAGTTCTTC. It encodes CASSVATVAGGSWNEQFF.

The rearrangement uses TRBV24-1 and TRBJ2-3; D unclear. This CDR3 is built from 11 residues. Germline CDR1 KGHDR, CDR2 SFDVKD. V shed 10 bases and J shed 4 bases, with 8 bases lying between them. CDR3 nucleotide sequence: TGTGCCACATCGGTGGCAGATACGCAGTATTTT. This translates into CATSVADTQYF.

CDR3 DNA sequence: TGTGCCAGTAGCACTGGGCTCAATGAGCAGTTCTTC. Amino acids: CASSTGLNEQFF. V is TRBV19 and J is TRBJ2-1; D unresolved. The CDR3 length is 12 residues. Trimming took off 6 bases at V and 6 bases at J, with 9 bases between the two ends. Germline values: CDR1 LNHDA, CDR2 SQIVND (reference sequence).

The rearrangement uses TRBV9 and TRBJ1-1, with a tentative D call TRBD1 (6 bases). The CDR3 spans 15 residues. Germline CDR1 reads SGDLS; CDR2 reads YYNGEE. Trimming stripped 4 bases from V and 1 base from J, with 14 bases between. The DNA of the CDR3 is TGTGCCAGCAGCCCCTACAGGGAAAAGAACACTGAAGCTTTCTTT. The encoded protein is CASSPYREKNTEAFF.

The chain uses TRBV4-2 and TRBJ2-6; D not certain. V gave up 0 bases and J gave up 0 bases, with 12 bases separating them. Per the germline V gene, CDR1 is LGHNA and CDR2 is YNFKEQ. CDR3 length: 18 residues. DNA for the CDR3: TGTGCCAGCAGCCAAGATATACTTGCTAGCTCTGGGGCCAACGTCCTGACTTTC. It translates to CASSQDILASSGANVLTF.